Given below is one T cell receptor beta chain in context. No antigen is known for it. The CDR3 extends over 14 amino acids. Unmatched junction bases numbered 8, after V lost 6 bases and J lost 1 base. CDR1 and CDR2 (germline): SQVTM, ANQGSEA. The data were obtained in a study of cytomegalovirus exposure and HLA in healthy donors. Turning to the study itself: An early release of data contained approximately 80 million unique TCRs, which came from HLA-typed donors. Points from the study as a whole: Likely technical artifact: a cluster of highly shared sequence variants. With further analysis later on, most CMV-associated TCR beta chains appeared HLA-restricted.

In the PCR, 60 Vbeta and 13 Jbeta primers were used. Repertoires were generated with immunoSEQ multiplex PCR, while TCRdb's copy carries only in-frame clones and drops some. The sample lists 100,000 to 150,000 clones, less than 80% occurring once. V and J are TRBV29-1 and TRBJ1-1; 7 bases align to TRBD1. The sequencing input was PBMCs. The sequence was collected from a man in his fifties in good health and CMV-seronegative. This CDR3 reads CSVARGQGNTEAFF. CDR3 nucleotide sequence: TGCAGCGTGGCGAGGGGGCAGGGGAACACTGAAGCTTTCTTT.